Following are 9 T cell receptor beta chains from one sample sequenced in a study of blood T cell repertoires in COVID-19. Here immunoSEQ multiplex PCR was the method, and the copy in TCRdb shows in-frame clones only, minus some. The table has 130,000 to 150,000 clones, just under 85% seen once. Sequencing used peripheral blood. These receptors all stem from a woman older than 75 with acute or convalescent COVID-19.

The chain combines TRBV7-9 with TRBJ1-1, with TRBD1 identical over 7 bases. Germline V gene data show CDR1 as SEHNR and CDR2 as FQNEAQ (reference sequence). The CDR3 loop spans 15 amino acids. After removal of 5 bases from V and 5 bases from J, the junction contained 11 bases not matched to a gene. The chain's CDR3 is CASSIQGWRRTEAFF. CDR3 DNA: TGTGCCAGCAGCATACAGGGGTGGAGGCGAACTGAAGCTTTCTTT. The whole variable domain, filled in from reference TRBV7-9 and TRBJ1-1, reads DTGVSQNPRHKITKRGQNVTFRCDPISEHNRLYWYRQTLGQGPEFLTYFQNEAQLEKSRLLSDRFSAERPKGSFSTLEIQRTEQGDSAMYLCASSIQGWRRTEAFFGQGTRLTVV.

The genes are TRBV9 and TRBJ1-4; D unclear. From germline, CDR1 is SGDLS and CDR2 YYNGEE. The CDR3 covers 16 residues. V lost 0 bases and J 2 bases, leaving 11 bases between the germline ends. In nucleotides, the CDR3 is TGTGCCAGCAGCGTAGCGGACTCCCTTACTAATGAAAAACTGTTTTTT. Translating gives CASSVADSLTNEKLFF.

J is TRBJ1-2 and V is TRBV19; D uncertain. CDR1 is LNHDA, CDR2 SQIVND, per germline (reference sequence). The V end was cut by 4 bases, the J end by 4 bases, with 13 bases between. The CDR3 loop spans 14 amino acids. CDR3 sequence (DNA): TGTGCCAGTAGTACCTACCGACAAAGCTATGGCTACACCTTC. Encoded protein: CASSTYRQSYGYTF.

V gene TRBV7-3 combines with J gene TRBJ2-3; 7 positions match TRBD2. The CDR3 runs 15 residues. Germline V gene data show CDR1 as SGHTA and CDR2 as FQGTGA. Trimming took 4 bases from V and 2 from J; bases not matched to a gene: 6. The CDR3: CASSSGLVATDTQYF. For the CDR3, the DNA is TGTGCCAGCAGCTCCGGACTAGTTGCCACAGATACGCAGTATTTT.

This clone was seen a single time. The sample carries other DNA sequences with the same CDR3. The chain carries TRBV24-1 and TRBJ1-2; no firm D call. Germline assignment: CDR1 KGHDR and CDR2 SFDVKD. V lost 9 bases to trimming and J lost 4 bases, with 8 bases between them. CDR3 length: 11 amino acids. The CDR3, as DNA: TGTGCCACCTCGGCGGGCTATGGCTACACCTTC. This codes for CATSAGYGYTF.

This chain connects TRBV2 to TRBJ1-5, with a weak D call TRBD1 (5 bases). V was trimmed by 2 bases and J by 7 bases, leaving 9 bases between them. Germline V gives CDR1 SNHLY, CDR2 FYNNEI. The CDR3 length is 13 residues. The DNA of the CDR3 is TGTGCCAGCAGTGAATGGCAGGGCCAGCCCCAGCATTTT. This encodes CASSEWQGQPQHF.

V usage is TRBV30 and J usage is TRBJ1-6; 7 bases fit TRBD1. Germline V CDR1 and CDR2: GTSNPN, SVGIG (reference sequence). This CDR3 region has 14 residues. V trimming: 1 base; J trimming: 8 bases; junction bases outside the gene matches: 5. CDR3 nucleotides: TGTGCCTGGAGTGAGGGGGCGAATGATTCACCCCTCCACTTT. The encoded protein is CAWSEGANDSPLHF.

This rearrangement joins TRBV18 to TRBJ1-2; 11 positions agree with TRBD1. Germline V lookup: CDR1 KGHSH, CDR2 LQKENI. J lost 4 bases, V lost 3 bases, and 1 base had no gene match. The CDR3 spans 14 residues. CDR3 DNA sequence: TGTGCCAGCTCACCGGGACAGGGGGGCTATGGCTACACCTTC. This gives the protein CASSPGQGGYGYTF.

This rearrangement joins TRBV10-3 to TRBJ1-6; 7 bases match TRBD1. Germline CDR1 reads ENHRY; CDR2 reads SYGVKD. V was clipped by 6 bases and J by 8 bases; unmatched bases: 16. The CDR3 loop spans 17 amino acids. The CDR3 coding sequence is TGTGCCATCAGCCCGGGACAGAGCTATGCTCGGCATTCACCCCTCCACTTT. It yields the protein CAISPGQSYARHSPLHF.